This T cell receptor (beta chain) was captured by sequencing in a study of blood T cell repertoires in COVID-19. This table comes from immunoSEQ multiplex PCR, and its TCRdb copy is limited to in-frame clones, with some not included. The sample shows 100,000 or so clones, around 87% of them seen only once. This clone was seen once. The CDR3 runs to 13 residues. Trimming shortened V by 6 bases and J by 5 bases, and 13 bases separated the two germline ends. Germline CDR1 SNHLY, CDR2 FYNNEI. The receptor comes from a man in his fifties with active or convalescent COVID-19. The chain recombines TRBV2 with TRBJ2-5, with D tentatively TRBD1 (6 bases). Sequencing was done on a sample of peripheral blood. The CDR3 sequence is CASSRDTGETQYF. The CDR3 coding sequence is TGTGCCAGCAGCCGGGACACGGGTGAGACCCAGTACTTC.